The text below deals with one T cell receptor beta chain. Its antigen is as yet unknown. The entry originates in a study of cytomegalovirus exposure and HLA in healthy donors. The study, taken as a whole, reports: TCR beta V- and J-gene trimming, according to a later analysis, was linked to a missense DCLRE1C variant. An ancestry cluster, one associated with Asian ancestry, reportedly showed fewer N-insertions than the approximately 670-donor mean in a later analysis. Earlier results showed most TCR beta V segments being productive about 87% or about 30% of the time.

Amplification used 60 Vbeta primers and 13 Jbeta primers. The data were produced by immunoSEQ multiplex PCR, yet TCRdb's version contains in-frame clones alone and is incomplete. Among 150,000 to 200,000 clones listed, more than 65% were seen once. The sample consisted of PBMCs. This TCR came from a woman aged 25 to 45 in good health and CMV-seropositive.

The CDR3 region has the DNA TGCAGTGCTGGGAGCGGGCAGCCCCAGCATTTT. Translating gives CSAGSGQPQHF. J is TRBJ1-5 and V is TRBV20-1; D is unclear. This CDR3 region has 11 residues. V was pared by 5 bases and J by 7 bases, with 9 bases between. The germline V gene encodes CDR1 DFQATT and CDR2 SNEGSKA (reference sequence).